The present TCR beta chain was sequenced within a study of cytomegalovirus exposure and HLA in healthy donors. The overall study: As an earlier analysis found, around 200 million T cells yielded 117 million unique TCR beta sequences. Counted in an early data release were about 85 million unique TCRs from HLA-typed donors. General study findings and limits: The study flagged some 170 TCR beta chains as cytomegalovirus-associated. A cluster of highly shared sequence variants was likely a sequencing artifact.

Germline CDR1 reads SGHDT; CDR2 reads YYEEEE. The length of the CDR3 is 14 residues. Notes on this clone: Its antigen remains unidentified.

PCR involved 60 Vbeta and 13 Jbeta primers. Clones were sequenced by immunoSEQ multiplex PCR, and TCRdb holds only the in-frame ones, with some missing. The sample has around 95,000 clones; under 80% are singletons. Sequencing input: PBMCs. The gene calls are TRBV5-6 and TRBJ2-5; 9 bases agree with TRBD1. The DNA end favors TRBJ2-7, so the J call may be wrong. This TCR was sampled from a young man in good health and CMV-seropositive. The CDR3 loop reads CASSPGTGYTEQYF. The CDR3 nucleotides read TGTGCCAGCAGCCCTGGGACAGGGTATACCGAGCAGTACTTC.